Below, 21 T cell receptor beta chains from the same sample are listed, as sequenced in a study of blood T cell repertoires in COVID-19. Here immunoSEQ multiplex PCR was the method, and the copy in TCRdb shows in-frame clones only, minus some. Seen here are around 340,000 clones, approximately 91% observed once, and the top ten hold 1%. Sequenced sample: PBMCs or T cells enriched from blood (not recorded which). The receptor set was obtained from a woman aged 25 to 39 who had been exposed to COVID-19.

This sequence joins TRBV6-5 and TRBJ2-3; D is undetermined. In germline, CDR1 is MNHEY, CDR2 SVGAGI. Trimming removed 6 bases at V and 2 bases at J, with 15 bases between. The CDR3 contains 15 residues. The CDR3 loop reads CASSHQPEPTDTQYF. The CDR3, as DNA: TGTGCCAGCAGCCATCAACCGGAGCCCACAGATACGCAGTATTTT.

This clone occurred a few times. The genes are TRBV3-1 (or the pseudogene TRBV3-2) and TRBJ2-7, with 11 bases that match TRBD2. The CDR3 consists of 18 residues. Germline lookup yields CDR1 LGHDT and CDR2 YNNKEL (reference sequence). J gave up 4 bases and V 1 base, and 12 bases lay outside the gene matches. This chain's CDR3 is CASSQALLAGGPGYEQYF. DNA for the CDR3: TGTGCCAGCAGCCAAGCGCTGTTAGCGGGAGGGCCGGGGTACGAGCAGTACTTC.

The rearrangement joins TRBV18 to TRBJ2-7; D gene unclear. Trimming removed 2 bases at V and 0 bases at J, with 11 bases between. The CDR3 has 15 amino acids. CDR1 KGHSH and CDR2 LQKENI come from the germline V gene. This chain's CDR3 is CASSPTATYSYEQYF. For the CDR3, the DNA is TGTGCCAGCTCACCAACAGCCACTTACTCCTACGAGCAGTACTTC.

This sequence joins TRBV28 and TRBJ2-1, with 8 nucleotides matching TRBD2. The CDR3 loop spans 15 amino acids. Germline V gene sequence: CDR1 MDHEN, CDR2 SYDVKM. J was trimmed by 7 bases and V by 3 bases; bases with no gene match: 8. In DNA, the CDR3 is TGTGCCAGCAGTTTTTCCGGGAGGGGTGAGAATGAGCAGTTCTTC. As protein: CASSFSGRGENEQFF.

The V and J genes are TRBV7-6 and TRBJ2-1; 9 bases are shared with TRBD2. CDR1 and CDR2 from the germline V gene are SGHVS and FNYEAQ. V lost 2 bases to trimming and J lost 6 bases; unmatched junction nucleotides: 11. The CDR3 is made up of 17 amino acids. The chain's CDR3 is CASSLLAGGQILNEQFF. The CDR3 nucleotides read TGTGCCAGCAGCTTACTTGCGGGAGGGCAGATTCTCAATGAGCAGTTCTTC.

Only one count was recorded for this clone. The chain carries TRBV6-2 or TRBV6-3 and TRBJ2-7; TRBD1 agrees at 7 bases. The CDR3 contains 18 residues. The germline V gene has CDR1 MNHEY and CDR2 SVGEGT. The ends lost 0 bases at V and 6 bases at J; junction bases unmatched: 17. This CDR3 is CASSYSPFPGQPPIEQYF. CDR3 bases: TGTGCCAGCAGTTACTCCCCTTTTCCGGGACAGCCCCCAATCGAGCAGTACTTC.

The rearrangement links TRBV11-3 to TRBJ1-2; maybe TRBD1 (6 bases). The CDR3 is 15 amino acids. Germline lookup yields CDR1 SGHNT and CDR2 YENEEA. V was shortened by 5 bases and J by 5 bases, with 18 bases between the two germline ends. In DNA, the CDR3 is TGTGCCAGCAGCCGAGGGGCAGGGGAGACGTATGGCTACACCTTC. It codes for CASSRGAGETYGYTF.

The V and J genes are TRBV4-1 and TRBJ2-1; D possibly corresponds to TRBD2 (6 bases). Trimming shortened V by 6 bases and J by 5 bases, and 14 bases separated the two germline ends. The V gene's germline CDR1 is MGHRA and CDR2 YSYEKL. The CDR3 length is 14 residues. The CDR3 nucleotides are TGCGCCAGCAGTAGGGAGGCAGCGGACAATGAGCAGTTCTTC. Protein: CASSREAADNEQFF.

This chain joins TRBV5-6 and TRBJ2-7; 7 bases are a match to TRBD2. V shed 7 bases and J 4 bases; nucleotides not matched to a gene: 11. The CDR3 length is 14 residues. The germline V gene has CDR1 SGHDT and CDR2 YYEEEE. CDR3 nucleotides: TGTGCCAGCCGCGGAGGGCTAGCGGCGTACGAGCAGTACTTC. It yields the protein CASRGGLAAYEQYF.

For the CDR3, the DNA is TGCGCCAGCAGCCCACAACCTAGCGAACACGAGACGCAGTATTTT. Amino acids: CASSPQPSEHETQYF. The chain employs TRBV5-1 and TRBJ2-3; D may be TRBD2 (6 bases). Germline CDR1 SGHRS, CDR2 YFSETQ. The CDR3 is 15 amino acids. V lost 4 bases and J lost 9, with 21 bases in between.

J is TRBJ1-2 and V is TRBV27, with D hard to call. The CDR3 length is 13 residues. The germline V gene has CDR1 MNHEY and CDR2 SMNVEV (reference sequence). With 6 bases removed from V and 8 bases from J, the gap between germline ends came to 16 bases. The CDR3 DNA follows: TGTGCCAGCAGCCTCCGGACTGGAGGAGGCTACACCTTC. Its translation: CASSLRTGGGYTF.

The chain joins TRBV29-1 to TRBJ2-1; 7 bases are shared with TRBD1. Germline lookup yields CDR1 SQVTM and CDR2 ANQGSEA. CDR3 length: 12 amino acids. The trim removed 6 bases at V and 8 bases at J, leaving 7 bases unmatched. CDR3 in amino acids: CSVGTESDEQFF. CDR3 nucleotides: TGCAGCGTCGGGACAGAGAGCGATGAGCAGTTCTTC.

This clone has a single count. V gene TRBV3-1 (or the pseudogene TRBV3-2) combines with J gene TRBJ1-2; 7 positions agree with TRBD1. CDR1 LGHDT and CDR2 YNNKEL come from the germline V gene (reference sequence). The CDR3 extends over 15 amino acids. V lost 1 base, J lost 4 bases, and 6 bases stayed unmatched. The CDR3: CASSQGRDSLYGYTF. CDR3 in DNA: TGTGCCAGCAGCCAAGGCCGGGACAGCCTCTATGGCTACACCTTC.

The CDR3 coding sequence is TGTGCCAGCAGCTTTTCGGACAGCAGCCTTGATGGCTACACCTTC. The encoded protein is CASSFSDSSLDGYTF. The chain is built from TRBV13 and TRBJ1-2; tentatively, D is TRBD1 (6 bases). CDR1 is PRHDT and CDR2 is FYEKMQ in the germline V gene (reference sequence). CDR3 length equals 15 residues. V shed 3 bases and J shed 6 bases, with 17 bases lying between them. The whole variable domain, remainder taken from reference TRBV13 and TRBJ1-2, is AAGVIQSPRHLIKEKRETATLKCYPIPRHDTVYWYQQGPGQDPQFLISFYEKMQSDKGSIPDRFSAQQFSDYHSELNMSSLELGDSALYFCASSFSDSSLDGYTFGSGTRLTVV.

This clone is a singleton in its sample. This chain joins TRBV5-1 and TRBJ2-2; D is possibly TRBD2 (6 bases). V gave up 0 bases and J gave up 0 bases, with 6 bases separating them. Germline V gives CDR1 SGHRS, CDR2 YFSETQ. The CDR3 is 15 amino acids. This chain's CDR3 is CASSLGGTNTGELFF. CDR3 coding DNA: TGCGCCAGCAGCTTGGGCGGGACGAACACCGGGGAGCTGTTTTTT.

The CDR3 spells CATSVGGTGGQPQHF. CDR3 nucleotide sequence: TGTGCCACCAGTGTGGGCGGTACTGGAGGTCAGCCCCAGCATTTT. The rearrangement joins TRBV24-1 to TRBJ1-5; no clear D gene. The germline V gene encodes CDR1 KGHDR and CDR2 SFDVKD. CDR3 length: 15 residues. V lost 5 bases and J lost 6, with 16 bases in between.

J is TRBJ1-2 and V is TRBV3-1 (or the pseudogene TRBV3-2); 7 bases line up with TRBD1. V gave up 4 bases and J gave up 4 bases; unmatched junction bases: 9. The germline V gene encodes CDR1 LGHDT and CDR2 YNNKEL (reference sequence). CDR3 length: 15 amino acids. Written as DNA, the CDR3 is TGTGCCAGCAGCCTCGATGGCGGGACAGTCTATGGCTACACCTTC. Translated, it gives CASSLDGGTVYGYTF.

The chain combines TRBV12-3 or TRBV12-4 with TRBJ1-1; D is unresolved. The length of the CDR3 is 12 residues. The germline V and J ends were trimmed by 2 bases and 6 bases, with 7 bases remaining between them. Here the CDR3 reads CASSLRVPEAFF. The CDR3 DNA reads as TGTGCCAGCAGTTTACGCGTACCTGAAGCTTTCTTT.

The genes are TRBV27 and TRBJ1-2; 7 bases are a match to TRBD1. The CDR3 has 15 amino acids. Unmatched junction bases numbered 7, after V lost 2 bases and J lost 4 bases. Germline V gives CDR1 MNHEY, CDR2 SMNVEV (reference sequence). CDR3 residues: CASSLTEGAGYGYTF. The CDR3 DNA sequence: TGTGCCAGCAGTTTAACAGAGGGGGCGGGCTATGGCTACACCTTC.

The rearrangement uses TRBV28 and TRBJ2-3; D is ambiguous. The CDR3 contains 15 residues. Germline CDR1 MDHEN, CDR2 SYDVKM. Deletions cut 4 bases from V and 2 bases from J, with 13 bases between. The CDR3: CASSSPLRSTDTQYF. The DNA for the CDR3 is TGTGCCAGCAGTTCCCCGCTACGATCCACAGATACGCAGTATTTT.

The chain recombines TRBV30 with TRBJ1-6; a weak D match, TRBD1 (5 bases). CDR1 is GTSNPN, CDR2 SVGIG, per germline (reference sequence). CDR3 length: 14 amino acids. V dropped 2 bases and J dropped 5 bases, with 10 bases sitting between them. The CDR3 protein is CAWSQGPNNSPLHF. The CDR3 DNA is TGTGCCTGGAGTCAGGGCCCTAATAATTCACCCCTCCACTTT.